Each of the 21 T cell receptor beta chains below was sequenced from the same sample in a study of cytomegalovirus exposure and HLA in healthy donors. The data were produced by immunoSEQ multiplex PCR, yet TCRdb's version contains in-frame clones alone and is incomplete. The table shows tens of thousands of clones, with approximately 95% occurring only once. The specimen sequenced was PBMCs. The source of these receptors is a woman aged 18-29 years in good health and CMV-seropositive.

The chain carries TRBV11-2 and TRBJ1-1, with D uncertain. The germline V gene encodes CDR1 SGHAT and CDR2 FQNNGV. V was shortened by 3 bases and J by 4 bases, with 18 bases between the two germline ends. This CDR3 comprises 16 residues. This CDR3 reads CASSFSGVGRGTEAFF. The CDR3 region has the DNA TGTGCCAGCAGCTTCAGTGGGGTAGGGCGGGGCACTGAAGCTTTCTTT.

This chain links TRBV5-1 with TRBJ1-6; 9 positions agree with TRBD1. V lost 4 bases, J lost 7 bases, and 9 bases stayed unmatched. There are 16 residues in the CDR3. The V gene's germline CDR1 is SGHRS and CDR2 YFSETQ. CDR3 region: CASSPQQGASNSPLHF. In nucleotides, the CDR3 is TGCGCCAGCAGCCCGCAACAGGGGGCGTCGAATTCACCCCTCCACTTT.

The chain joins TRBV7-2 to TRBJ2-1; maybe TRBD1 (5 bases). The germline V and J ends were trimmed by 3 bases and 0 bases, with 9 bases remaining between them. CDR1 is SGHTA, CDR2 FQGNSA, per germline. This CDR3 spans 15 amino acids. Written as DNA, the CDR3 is TGTGCCAGCAGCTTGGACAACAACTCCTACAATGAGCAGTTCTTC. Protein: CASSLDNNSYNEQFF.

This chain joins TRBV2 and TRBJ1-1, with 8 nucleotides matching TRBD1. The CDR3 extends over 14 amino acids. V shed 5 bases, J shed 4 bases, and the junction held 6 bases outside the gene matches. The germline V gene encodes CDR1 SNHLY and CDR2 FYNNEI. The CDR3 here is CASSSNRGTTEAFF. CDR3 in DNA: TGTGCCAGCAGTTCTAACAGGGGGACCACTGAAGCTTTCTTT.

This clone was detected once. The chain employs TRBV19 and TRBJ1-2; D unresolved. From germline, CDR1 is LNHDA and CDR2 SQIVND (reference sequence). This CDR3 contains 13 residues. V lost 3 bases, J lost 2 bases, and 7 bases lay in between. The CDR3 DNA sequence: TGTGCCAGTAGTATCAACAGAAACTATGGCTACACCTTC. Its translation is CASSINRNYGYTF.

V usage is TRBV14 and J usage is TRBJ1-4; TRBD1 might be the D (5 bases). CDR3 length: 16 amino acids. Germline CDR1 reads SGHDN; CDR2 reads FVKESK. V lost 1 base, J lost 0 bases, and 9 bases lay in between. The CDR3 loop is CASSQGGVATNEKLFF. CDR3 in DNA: TGTGCCAGCAGCCAAGGGGGCGTCGCAACTAATGAAAAACTGTTTTTT.

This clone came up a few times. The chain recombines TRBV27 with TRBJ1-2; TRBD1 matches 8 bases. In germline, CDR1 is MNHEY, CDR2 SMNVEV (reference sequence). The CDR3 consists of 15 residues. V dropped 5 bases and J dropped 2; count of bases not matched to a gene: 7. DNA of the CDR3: TGTGCCAGCAGTCCTCGGACAGGGCCGAACTATGGCTACACCTTC. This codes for CASSPRTGPNYGYTF.

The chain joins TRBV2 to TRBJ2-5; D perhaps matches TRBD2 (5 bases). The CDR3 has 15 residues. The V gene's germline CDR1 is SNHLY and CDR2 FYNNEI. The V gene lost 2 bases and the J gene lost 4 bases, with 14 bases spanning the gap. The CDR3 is CASSEFERTRETQYF. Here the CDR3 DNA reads TGTGCCAGCAGTGAATTCGAGCGGACGCGAGAGACCCAGTACTTC.

In nucleotides, the CDR3 is TGTGCCAGCAGCCCCTGGGACAGGGTAGGTCATGGCTACACCTTC. Its translation is CASSPWDRVGHGYTF. The chain carries TRBV7-2 and TRBJ1-2, with 9 bases lining up with TRBD1. The trim removed 5 bases at V and 6 bases at J, leaving 10 bases unmatched. Germline CDR1 and CDR2: SGHTA and FQGNSA. The CDR3 contains 15 residues.

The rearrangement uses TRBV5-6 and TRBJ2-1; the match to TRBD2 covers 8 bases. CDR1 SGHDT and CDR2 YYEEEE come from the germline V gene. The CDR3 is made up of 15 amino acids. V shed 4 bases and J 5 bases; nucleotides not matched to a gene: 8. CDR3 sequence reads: CASSGGLEGHNEQFF. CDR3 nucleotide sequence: TGTGCCAGCAGCGGGGGACTAGAGGGCCACAATGAGCAGTTCTTC.

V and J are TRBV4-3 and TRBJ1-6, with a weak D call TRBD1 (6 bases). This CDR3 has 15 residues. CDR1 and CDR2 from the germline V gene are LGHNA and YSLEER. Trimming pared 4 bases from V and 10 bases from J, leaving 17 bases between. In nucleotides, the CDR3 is TGCGCCAGCAGCCGGGATGCAGGACAGAACTCACCCCTCCACTTT. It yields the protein CASSRDAGQNSPLHF.

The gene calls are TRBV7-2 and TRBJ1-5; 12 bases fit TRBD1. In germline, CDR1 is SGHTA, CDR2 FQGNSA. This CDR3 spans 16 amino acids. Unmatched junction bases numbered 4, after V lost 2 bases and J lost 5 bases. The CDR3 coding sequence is TGTGCCAGCAGCTTATGGGGACAGGGGGCTGATCAGCCCCAGCATTTT. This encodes CASSLWGQGADQPQHF.

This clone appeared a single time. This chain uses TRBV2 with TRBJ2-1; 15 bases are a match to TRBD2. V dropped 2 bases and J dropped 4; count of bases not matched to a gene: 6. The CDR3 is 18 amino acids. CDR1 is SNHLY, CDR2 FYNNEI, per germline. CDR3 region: CASSERGLAGGQYNEQFF. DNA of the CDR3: TGTGCCAGCAGTGAAAGGGGACTAGCGGGGGGACAGTACAATGAGCAGTTCTTC.

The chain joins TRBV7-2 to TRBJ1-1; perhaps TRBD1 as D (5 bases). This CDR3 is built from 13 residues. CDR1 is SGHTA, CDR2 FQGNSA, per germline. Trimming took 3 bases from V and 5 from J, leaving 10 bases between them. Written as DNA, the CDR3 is TGTGCCAGCAGCTTCCTAAGGGGAACTGAAGCTTTCTTT. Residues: CASSFLRGTEAFF.

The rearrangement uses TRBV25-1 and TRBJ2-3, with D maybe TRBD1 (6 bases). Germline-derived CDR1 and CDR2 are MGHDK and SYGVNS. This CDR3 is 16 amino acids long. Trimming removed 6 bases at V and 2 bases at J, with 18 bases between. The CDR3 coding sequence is TGTGCCAGCAGCGAGGACCTAGGGACACCCACAGATACGCAGTATTTT. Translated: CASSEDLGTPTDTQYF.

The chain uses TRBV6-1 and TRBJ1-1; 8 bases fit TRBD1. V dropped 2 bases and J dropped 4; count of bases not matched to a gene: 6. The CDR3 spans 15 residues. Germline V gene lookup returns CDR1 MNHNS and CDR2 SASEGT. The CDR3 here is CASSEFGQGSTEAFF. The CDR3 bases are TGTGCCAGCAGTGAATTCGGACAGGGTTCCACTGAAGCTTTCTTT.

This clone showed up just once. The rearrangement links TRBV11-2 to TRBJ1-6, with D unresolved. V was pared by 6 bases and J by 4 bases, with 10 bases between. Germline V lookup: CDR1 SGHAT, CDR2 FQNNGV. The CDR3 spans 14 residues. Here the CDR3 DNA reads TGTGCCAGCAGGCGGGGAGTATATAATTCACCCCTCCACTTT. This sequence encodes CASRRGVYNSPLHF.

The CDR3 loop is CASSTPSVNEKLFF. CDR3 DNA: TGTGCCAGCAGTACCCCGAGTGTAAATGAAAAACTGTTTTTT. The chain links TRBV28 to TRBJ1-4; D remains unclear. Trimming took 5 bases from V and 5 from J, leaving 12 bases between them. The CDR3 is 14 residues long. Germline loops: CDR1 MDHEN, CDR2 SYDVKM.

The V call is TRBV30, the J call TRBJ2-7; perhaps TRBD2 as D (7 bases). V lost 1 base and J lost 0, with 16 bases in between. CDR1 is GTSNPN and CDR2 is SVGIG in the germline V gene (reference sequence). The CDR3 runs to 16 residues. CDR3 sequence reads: CAWSASGGRGSYEQYF. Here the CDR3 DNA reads TGTGCCTGGAGTGCATCGGGGGGCAGAGGCTCCTACGAGCAGTACTTC.

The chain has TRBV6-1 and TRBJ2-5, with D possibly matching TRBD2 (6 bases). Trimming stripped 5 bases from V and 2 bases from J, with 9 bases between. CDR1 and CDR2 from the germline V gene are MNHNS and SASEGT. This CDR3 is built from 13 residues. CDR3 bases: TGTGCCAGCAGTCGGGACTTACAAGAGACCCAGTACTTC. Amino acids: CASSRDLQETQYF.

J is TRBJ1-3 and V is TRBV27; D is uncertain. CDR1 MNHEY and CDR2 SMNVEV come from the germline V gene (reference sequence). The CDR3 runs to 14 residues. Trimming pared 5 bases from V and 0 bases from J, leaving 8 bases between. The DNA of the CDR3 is TGTGCCAGCAGTCTGTCGTTCTCTGGAAACACCATATATTTT. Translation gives CASSLSFSGNTIYF.